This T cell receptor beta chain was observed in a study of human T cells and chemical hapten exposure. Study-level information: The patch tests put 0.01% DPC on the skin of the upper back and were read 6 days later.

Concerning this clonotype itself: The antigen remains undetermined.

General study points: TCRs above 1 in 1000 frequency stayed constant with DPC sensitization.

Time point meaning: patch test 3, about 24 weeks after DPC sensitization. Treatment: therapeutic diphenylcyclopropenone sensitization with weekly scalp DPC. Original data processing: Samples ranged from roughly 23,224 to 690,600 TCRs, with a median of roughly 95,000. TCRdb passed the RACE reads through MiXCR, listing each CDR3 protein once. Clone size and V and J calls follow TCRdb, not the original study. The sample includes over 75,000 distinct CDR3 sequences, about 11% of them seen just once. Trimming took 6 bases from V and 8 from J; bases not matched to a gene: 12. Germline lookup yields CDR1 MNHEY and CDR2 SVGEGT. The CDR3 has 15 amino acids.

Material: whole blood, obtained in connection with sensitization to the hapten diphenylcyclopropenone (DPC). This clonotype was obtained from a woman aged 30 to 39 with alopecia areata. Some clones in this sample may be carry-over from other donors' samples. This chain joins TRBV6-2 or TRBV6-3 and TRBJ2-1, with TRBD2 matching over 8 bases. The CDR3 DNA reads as TGTGCCAGCAGCGGGAGGAGACTAGCGATATATGAGCAGTTCTTC. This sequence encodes CASSGRRLAIYEQFF.